The 4 T cell receptor beta chains in this list originate from one sample, sequenced in a study of pediatric ulcerative colitis. TCRdb's copy holds only in-frame clones and misses some; the assay was immunoSEQ multiplex PCR. The table has roughly 60,000 clones, about nine tenths seen once. The sequenced material came from blood. The receptors originated from a boy aged 5-17 years who was a control in a study of pediatric ulcerative colitis.

This chain joins TRBV9 and TRBJ2-1; D is possibly TRBD2 (6 bases). V was shortened by 4 bases and J by 6 bases, with 11 bases between the two germline ends. The CDR3 contains 13 residues. Germline V lookup: CDR1 SGDLS, CDR2 YYNGEE. The CDR3 coding sequence is TGTGCCAGCAGCACCGGGGGTGCCAATGAGCAGTTCTTC. Translated, it gives CASSTGGANEQFF. Full variable domain (outside the CDR3, taken from reference TRBV9 and TRBJ2-1): DSGVTQTPKHLITATGQRVTLRCSPRSGDLSVYWYQQSLDQGLQFLIQYYNGEERAKGNILERFSAQQFPDLHSELNLSSLELGDSALYFCASSTGGANEQFFGPGTRLTVL.

The chain combines TRBV13 with TRBJ1-3; no clear D. This CDR3 is built from 17 residues. CDR1 and CDR2 (germline): PRHDT, FYEKMQ (reference sequence). The V end lost 1 base, the J end lost 0 bases, and 13 bases lay between the germline ends. CDR3 loop: CASSLVVGSVSGNTIYF. Written as DNA, the CDR3 is TGTGCCAGCAGCTTAGTGGTAGGCTCCGTCTCTGGAAACACCATATATTTT.

This clone was counted once. The rearrangement joins TRBV11-1 to TRBJ1-1, with D possibly TRBD1 on 6 matching bases. Deletions cut 5 bases from V and 5 bases from J, with 9 bases between. CDR3 size: 12 residues. Germline CDR1 is SGHAT and CDR2 is FQDESV (reference sequence). In nucleotides, the CDR3 is TGTGCCAGCAGCGGCAGGGGAACTGAAGCTTTCTTT. Translated: CASSGRGTEAFF. The full variable domain, in which reference TRBV11-1 and TRBJ1-1 provide the parts outside the CDR3, is EAEVAQSPRYKITEKSQAVAFWCDPISGHATLYWYRQILGQGPELLVQFQDESVVDDSQLPKDRFSAERLKGVDSTLKIQPAELGDSAMYLCASSGRGTEAFFGQGTRLTVV.

V and J are TRBV25-1 and TRBJ2-7, with unresolved D. This CDR3 is built from 18 residues. The V and J ends lost 4 bases and 0 bases respectively, with 22 bases between them. Germline V gene sequence: CDR1 MGHDK, CDR2 SYGVNS. The CDR3 DNA reads as TGTGCCAGCAGTGCCCATATACCCCGGCAGGACCGCTCCTACGAGCAGTACTTC. Translating it yields CASSAHIPRQDRSYEQYF.